Each of the 13 T cell receptor beta chains below was sequenced from the same sample in a study of T cell responses to AZD1222 COVID-19 vaccine. The protocol was immunoSEQ multiplex PCR, while the TCRdb copy is restricted to in-frame clones and leaves out a portion. The sample includes around 120,000 clones, 85% to 95% of them seen just once. The source material was peripheral blood, sampled on day 0 of AZD1222 vaccination. The receptors were sampled from an adult in good health.

The chain has TRBV2 and TRBJ2-7, with 8 bases identical to TRBD2. The CDR3 is 15 residues long. Germline CDR1 and CDR2: SNHLY and FYNNEI. V was pared by 6 bases and J by 2 bases, with 9 bases of the junction left unmatched. In DNA form, the CDR3 reads TGTGCCAGCAGGTGGGGGAGCGGGAGTCCCTACGAGCAGTACTTC. Translating gives CASRWGSGSPYEQYF.

The chain recombines TRBV9 with TRBJ2-5; the D gene is possibly TRBD1 (6 bases). The germline V gene encodes CDR1 SGDLS and CDR2 YYNGEE. CDR3 length: 15 amino acids. V lost 4 bases to trimming and J lost 2 bases, with 15 bases between them. DNA of the CDR3: TGTGCCAGCAGCCCCGGACAGCTCTCTCAAGAGACCCAGTACTTC. This gives the protein CASSPGQLSQETQYF.

The V gene is TRBV9, the J gene TRBJ2-1; 9 bases are shared with TRBD2. From germline, CDR1 is SGDLS and CDR2 YYNGEE. The CDR3 covers 16 residues. The V segment lost 2 bases and the J segment 5 bases; nucleotides outside the gene matches: 8. DNA for the CDR3: TGTGCCAGCAGCGTCGCAGCGGGAGGTCTCCACAATGAGCAGTTCTTC. Residues: CASSVAAGGLHNEQFF.

The chain carries TRBV3-1 (or the pseudogene TRBV3-2) and TRBJ1-2; 7 bases are shared with TRBD1. Per germline, CDR1 LGHDT and CDR2 YNNKEL (reference sequence). The length of the CDR3 is 14 residues. The V segment lost 3 bases and the J segment 7 bases; nucleotides outside the gene matches: 8. CDR3 coding DNA: TGTGCCAGCAGCCAGGACAGGAGTGTCGGTGGCTACACCTTC. Amino acids: CASSQDRSVGGYTF.

The V and J genes are TRBV27 and TRBJ2-5; D tentatively fits TRBD1 or TRBD2 (5 bases each). Germline-derived CDR1 and CDR2 are MNHEY and SMNVEV (reference sequence). The CDR3 covers 16 residues. The V end was cut by 4 bases, the J end by 2 bases, with 17 bases between. CDR3 in amino acids: CASSSPTRGGQETQYF. The CDR3 region has the DNA TGTGCCAGCAGTTCCCCTACTAGGGGTGGGCAAGAGACCCAGTACTTC.

J is TRBJ1-1 and V is TRBV7-9; D might be TRBD1 (6 bases). The CDR3 spans 14 residues. Germline lookup yields CDR1 SEHNR and CDR2 FQNEAQ (reference sequence). V was shortened by 5 bases and J by 3 bases, with 13 bases between the two germline ends. CDR3 coding DNA: TGTGCCAGCAGCGCGGTGGGGGCCGACACTGAAGCTTTCTTT. Translated, it gives CASSAVGADTEAFF.

The rearrangement links TRBV5-4 to TRBJ1-1; no reliable D call. This CDR3 has 14 amino acids. Germline V gives CDR1 SGHNT, CDR2 YYREEE (reference sequence). V was pared by 4 bases and J by 8 bases, with 18 bases between. CDR3 DNA sequence: TGTGCCAGCAGCCACTCCGCCCACCCGAAAGAAGCTTTCTTT. Its translation is CASSHSAHPKEAFF.

The J gene is TRBJ2-3, the V gene TRBV6-5; possibly TRBD2 for D (6 bases). Trimming stripped 10 bases from V and 2 bases from J, with 16 bases between. Germline values: CDR1 MNHEY, CDR2 SVGAGI. The length of the CDR3 is 14 residues. CDR3 sequence (DNA): TGTGCCATCTACTTAGCGGAACTCACAGATACGCAGTATTTT. Protein sequence: CAIYLAELTDTQYF.

The J gene is TRBJ1-2, the V gene TRBV19; D possibly corresponds to TRBD1 (5 bases). CDR1 LNHDA and CDR2 SQIVND come from the germline V gene (reference sequence). The CDR3 sequence is 13 residues long. The germline V and J ends were trimmed by 3 bases and 2 bases, with 7 bases remaining between them. DNA of the CDR3: TGTGCCAGTAGTATTCAGGGAAACTATGGCTACACCTTC. Protein: CASSIQGNYGYTF.

CDR3 loop: CASSTGLWREGRSSGELFF. As DNA, the CDR3 is TGTGCCAGTAGCACTGGTTTATGGCGGGAGGGCCGTTCAAGCGGGGAGCTGTTTTTT. The genes are TRBV19 and TRBJ2-2, with TRBD2 matching over 9 bases. Germline loops: CDR1 LNHDA, CDR2 SQIVND (reference sequence). CDR3 length equals 19 residues. The V segment lost 6 bases and the J segment 7 bases; nucleotides outside the gene matches: 21.

The rearrangement joins TRBV30 to TRBJ1-2; 11 positions match TRBD1. Germline trimming cut 4 bases from V and 8 bases from J; bases unmatched to any gene: 9. Germline CDR1 reads GTSNPN; CDR2 reads SVGIG (reference sequence). The CDR3 extends over 14 amino acids. In DNA, the CDR3 is TGTGCCTGGACCCGTTCATGGACAGGGGGCGGCTACACCTTC. Translating it yields CAWTRSWTGGGYTF.

The chain links TRBV10-3 to TRBJ1-6; D unresolved. This CDR3 contains 16 residues. Trimming stripped 3 bases from V and 7 bases from J, with 16 bases between. Germline V gene sequence: CDR1 ENHRY, CDR2 SYGVKD. In DNA form, the CDR3 reads TGTGCCATCAGTGATGTTTTCGGTCAGAAAAATTCACCCCTCCACTTT. Its translation is CAISDVFGQKNSPLHF.

This clone showed up just once. The chain is built from TRBV7-9 and TRBJ2-7; unclear D gene. The CDR3 extends over 11 amino acids. Germline-derived CDR1 and CDR2 are SEHNR and FQNEAQ (reference sequence). Trimming removed 8 bases from V and 2 bases from J, with 7 bases in between. The CDR3 DNA reads as TGTGCCAGCGGCCGGGCCTACGAGCAGTACTTC. Translated, it gives CASGRAYEQYF.